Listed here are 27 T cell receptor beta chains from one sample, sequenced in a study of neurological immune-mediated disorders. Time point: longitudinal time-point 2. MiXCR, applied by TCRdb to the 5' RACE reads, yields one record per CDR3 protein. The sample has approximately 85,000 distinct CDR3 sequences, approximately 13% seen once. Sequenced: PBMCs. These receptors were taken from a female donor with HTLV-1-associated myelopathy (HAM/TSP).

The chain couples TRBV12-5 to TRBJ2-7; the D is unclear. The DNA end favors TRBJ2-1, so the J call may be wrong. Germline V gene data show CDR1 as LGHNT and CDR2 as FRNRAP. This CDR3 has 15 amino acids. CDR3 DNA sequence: TGTGCTAGTGTCCAGTCAAGGACGAGGCTGGACGAGCAGTTCTTC. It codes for CASVQSRTRLDEQFF.

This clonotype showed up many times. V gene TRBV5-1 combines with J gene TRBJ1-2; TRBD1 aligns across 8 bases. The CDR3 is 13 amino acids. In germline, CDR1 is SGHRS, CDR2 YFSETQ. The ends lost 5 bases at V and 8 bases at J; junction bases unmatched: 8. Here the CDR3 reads CASSSDRAYGYTF. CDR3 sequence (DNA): TGCGCCAGCAGTTCGGACAGGGCATACGGCTACACCTTC.

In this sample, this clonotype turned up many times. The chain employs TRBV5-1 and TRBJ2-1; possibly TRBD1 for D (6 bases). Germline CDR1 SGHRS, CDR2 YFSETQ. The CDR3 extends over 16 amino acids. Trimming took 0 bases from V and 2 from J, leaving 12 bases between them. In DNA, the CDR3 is TGCGCCAGCAGCTTGGATGAGGGACATGCCTACAATGAGCAGTTCTTC. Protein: CASSLDEGHAYNEQFF.

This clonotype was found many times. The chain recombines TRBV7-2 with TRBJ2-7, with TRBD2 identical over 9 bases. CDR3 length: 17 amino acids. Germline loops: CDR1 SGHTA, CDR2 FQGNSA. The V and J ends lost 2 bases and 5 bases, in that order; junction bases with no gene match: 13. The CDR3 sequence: CASSLSSASGALNEQYF. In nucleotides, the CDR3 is TGTGCCAGCAGCTTATCATCGGCTAGCGGGGCTTTAAACGAGCAGTACTTC. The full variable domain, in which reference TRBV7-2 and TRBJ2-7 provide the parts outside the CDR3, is GAGVSQSPSNKVTEKGKDVELRCDPISGHTALYWYRQSLGQGLEFLIYFQGNSAPDKSGLPSDRFSAERTGGSVSTLTIQRTQQEDSAVYLCASSLSSASGALNEQYFGPGTRLTVT.

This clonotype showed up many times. DNA for the CDR3: TGTGCCAGCAGCTTAGTTCCCGACACTAACTATGGCTACACCTTC. As protein: CASSLVPDTNYGYTF. The chain is built from TRBV5-6 and TRBJ1-2, with D uncertain. This CDR3 region has 15 residues. Deletions cut 2 bases from V and 0 bases from J, with 11 bases between. Looked up from germline, CDR1 is SGHDT and CDR2 is YYEEEE.

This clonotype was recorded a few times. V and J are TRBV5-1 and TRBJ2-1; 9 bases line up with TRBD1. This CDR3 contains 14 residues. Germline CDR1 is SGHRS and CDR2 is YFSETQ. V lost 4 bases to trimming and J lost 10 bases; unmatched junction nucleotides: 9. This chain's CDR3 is CASSARDREGEQFF. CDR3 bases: TGCGCCAGCAGCGCCCGGGACAGGGAGGGGGAGCAGTTCTTC.

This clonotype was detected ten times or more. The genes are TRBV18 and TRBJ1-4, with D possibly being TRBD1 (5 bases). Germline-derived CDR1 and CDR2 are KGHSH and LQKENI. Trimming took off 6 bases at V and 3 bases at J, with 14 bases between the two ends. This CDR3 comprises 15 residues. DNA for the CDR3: TGTGCCAGCTCGGGGAGACAGACCGCTAATGAAAAACTGTTTTTT. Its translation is CASSGRQTANEKLFF.

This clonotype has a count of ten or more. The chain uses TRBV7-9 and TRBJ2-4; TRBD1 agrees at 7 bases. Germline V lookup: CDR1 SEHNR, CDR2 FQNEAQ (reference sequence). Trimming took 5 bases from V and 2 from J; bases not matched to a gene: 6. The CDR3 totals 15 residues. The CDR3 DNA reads TGTGCCAGCAGCCCAGGGGGACGGTCCAAAAACATTCAGTACTTC. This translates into CASSPGGRSKNIQYF.

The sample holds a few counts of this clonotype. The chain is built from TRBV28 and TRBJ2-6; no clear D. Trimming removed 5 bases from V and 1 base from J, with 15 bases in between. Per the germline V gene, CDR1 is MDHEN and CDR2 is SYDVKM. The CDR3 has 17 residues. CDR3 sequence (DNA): TGTGCCAGCAGTGCCGGTTGGGGTACGTCTGGGGCCAACGTCCTGACTTTC. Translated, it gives CASSAGWGTSGANVLTF.

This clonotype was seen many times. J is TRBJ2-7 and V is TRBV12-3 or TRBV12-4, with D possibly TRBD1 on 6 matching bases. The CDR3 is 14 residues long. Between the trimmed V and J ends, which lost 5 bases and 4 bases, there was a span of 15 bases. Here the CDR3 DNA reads TGTGCCAGCAGTGACACAGGGACGGGGTACGAGCAGTACTTC. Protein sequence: CASSDTGTGYEQYF.

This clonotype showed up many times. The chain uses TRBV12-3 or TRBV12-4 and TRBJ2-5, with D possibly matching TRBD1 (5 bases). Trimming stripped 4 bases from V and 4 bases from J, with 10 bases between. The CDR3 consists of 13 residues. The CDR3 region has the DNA TGTGCCAGCAGTTCCACCCAGGGAGAGACCCAGTACTTC. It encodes CASSSTQGETQYF.

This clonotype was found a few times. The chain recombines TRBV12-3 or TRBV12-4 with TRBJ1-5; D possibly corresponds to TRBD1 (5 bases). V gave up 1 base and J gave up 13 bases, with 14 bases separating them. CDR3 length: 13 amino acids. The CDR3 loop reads CASSLGDSPSQHF. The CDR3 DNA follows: TGTGCCAGCAGTTTAGGTGACAGTCCCTCTCAGCATTTT.

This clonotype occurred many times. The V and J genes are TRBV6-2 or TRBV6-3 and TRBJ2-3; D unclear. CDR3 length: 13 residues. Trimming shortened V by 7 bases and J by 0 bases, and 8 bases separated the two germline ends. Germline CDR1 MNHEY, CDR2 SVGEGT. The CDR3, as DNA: TGTGCCAGCAAGAAGACTAGCACAGATACGCAGTATTTT. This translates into CASKKTSTDTQYF.

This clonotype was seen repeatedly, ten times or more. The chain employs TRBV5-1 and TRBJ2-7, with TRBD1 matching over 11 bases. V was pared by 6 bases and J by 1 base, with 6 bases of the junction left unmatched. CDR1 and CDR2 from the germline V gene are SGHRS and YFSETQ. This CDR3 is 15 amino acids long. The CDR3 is CASTLDRGPSYEQYF. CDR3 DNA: TGCGCCAGCACACTGGACAGGGGGCCATCCTACGAGCAGTACTTC.

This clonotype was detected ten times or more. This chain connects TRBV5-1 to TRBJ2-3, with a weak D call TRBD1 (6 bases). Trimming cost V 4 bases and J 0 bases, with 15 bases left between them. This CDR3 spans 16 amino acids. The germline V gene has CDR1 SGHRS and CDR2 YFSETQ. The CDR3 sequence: CASSRSTGSSTDTQYF. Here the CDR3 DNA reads TGCGCCAGCAGCCGATCGACAGGATCTAGCACAGATACGCAGTATTTT.

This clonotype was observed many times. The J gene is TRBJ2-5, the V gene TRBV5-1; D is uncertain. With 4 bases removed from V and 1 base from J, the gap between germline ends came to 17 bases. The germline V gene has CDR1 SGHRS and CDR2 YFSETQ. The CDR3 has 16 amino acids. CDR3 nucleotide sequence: TGCGCCAGCAGCCCGGAACACAACCGGGTCCAAGAGACCCAGTACTTC. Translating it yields CASSPEHNRVQETQYF. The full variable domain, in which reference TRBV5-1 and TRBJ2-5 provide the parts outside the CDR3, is KAGVTQTPRYLIKTRGQQVTLSCSPISGHRSVSWYQQTPGQGLQFLFEYFSETQRNKGNFPGRFSGRQFSNSRSEMNVSTLELGDSALYLCASSPEHNRVQETQYFGPGTRLLVL.

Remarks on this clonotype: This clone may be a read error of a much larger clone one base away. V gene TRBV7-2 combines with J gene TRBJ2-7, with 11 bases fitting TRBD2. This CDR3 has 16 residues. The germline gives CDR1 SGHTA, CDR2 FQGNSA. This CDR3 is CASSVHSGGVPYERYF. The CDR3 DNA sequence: TGTGCCAGCAGCGTCCATAGCGGGGGGGTCCCCTACGAGCGGTACTTC.

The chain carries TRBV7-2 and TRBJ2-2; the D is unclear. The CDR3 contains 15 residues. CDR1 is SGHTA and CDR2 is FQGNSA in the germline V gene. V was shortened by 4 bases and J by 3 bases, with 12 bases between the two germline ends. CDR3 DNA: TGTGCCAGCAGCTCTACTACACCATACACCGGGGAGCTGTTTTTT. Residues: CASSSTTPYTGELFF.

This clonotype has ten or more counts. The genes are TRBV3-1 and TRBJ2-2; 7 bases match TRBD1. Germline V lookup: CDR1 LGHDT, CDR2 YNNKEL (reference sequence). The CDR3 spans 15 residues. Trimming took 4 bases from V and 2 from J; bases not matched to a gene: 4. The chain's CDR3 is CASSPRQGNTGELFF. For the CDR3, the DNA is TGTGCCAGCAGCCCCCGACAGGGAAACACCGGGGAGCTGTTTTTT.

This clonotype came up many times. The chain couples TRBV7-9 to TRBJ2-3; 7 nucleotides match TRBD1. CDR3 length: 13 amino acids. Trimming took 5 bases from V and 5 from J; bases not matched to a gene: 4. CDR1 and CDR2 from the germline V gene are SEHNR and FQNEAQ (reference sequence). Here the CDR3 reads CASSPDREDTQYF. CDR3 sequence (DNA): TGTGCCAGCAGCCCCGACAGGGAAGATACGCAGTATTTT.

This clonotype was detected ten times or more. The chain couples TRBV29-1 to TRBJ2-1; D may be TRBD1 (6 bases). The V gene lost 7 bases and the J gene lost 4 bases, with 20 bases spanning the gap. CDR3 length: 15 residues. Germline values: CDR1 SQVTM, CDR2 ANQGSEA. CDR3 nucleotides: TGCAGCGCAAAGGACAGTCCCCGGGGTTACAATGAGCAGTTCTTC. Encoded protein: CSAKDSPRGYNEQFF.

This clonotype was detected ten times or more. The CDR3 protein is CATSDPQSTSNIQYF. CDR3 bases: TGTGCCACCAGTGATCCCCAATCTACAAGTAACATTCAGTACTTC. V usage is TRBV24-1 and J usage is TRBJ2-4; D is uncertain. From germline, CDR1 is KGHDR and CDR2 SFDVKD. This CDR3 is 15 amino acids long. Trimming stripped 3 bases from V and 7 bases from J, with 15 bases between.

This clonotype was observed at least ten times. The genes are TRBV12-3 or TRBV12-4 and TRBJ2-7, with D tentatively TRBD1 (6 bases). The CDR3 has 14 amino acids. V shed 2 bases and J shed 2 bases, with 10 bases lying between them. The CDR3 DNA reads TGTGCCAGCAGTTTACAGGGGAGAGCCTACGAGCAGTACTTC. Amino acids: CASSLQGRAYEQYF.

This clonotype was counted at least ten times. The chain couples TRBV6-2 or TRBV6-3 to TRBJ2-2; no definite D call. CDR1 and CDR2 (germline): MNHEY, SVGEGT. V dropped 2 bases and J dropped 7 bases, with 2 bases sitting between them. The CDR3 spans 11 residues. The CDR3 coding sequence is TGTGCCAGCAGTTACGGCGGGGAGCTGTTTTTT. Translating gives CASSYGGELFF.

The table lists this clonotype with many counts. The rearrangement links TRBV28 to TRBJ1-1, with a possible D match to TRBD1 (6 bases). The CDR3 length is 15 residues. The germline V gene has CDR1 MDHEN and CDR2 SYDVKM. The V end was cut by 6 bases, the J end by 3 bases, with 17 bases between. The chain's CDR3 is CASSSLGHGYTEAFF. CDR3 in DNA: TGTGCCAGCAGCTCCCTGGGACATGGTTACACTGAAGCTTTCTTT.

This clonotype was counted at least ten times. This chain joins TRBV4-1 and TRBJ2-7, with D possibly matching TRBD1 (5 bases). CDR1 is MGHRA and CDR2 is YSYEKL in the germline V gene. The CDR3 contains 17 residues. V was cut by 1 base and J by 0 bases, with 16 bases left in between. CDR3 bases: TGCGCCAGCAGCCAAGTTGGGGCAGGGCAGAGCTCCTACGAGCAGTACTTC. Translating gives CASSQVGAGQSSYEQYF.

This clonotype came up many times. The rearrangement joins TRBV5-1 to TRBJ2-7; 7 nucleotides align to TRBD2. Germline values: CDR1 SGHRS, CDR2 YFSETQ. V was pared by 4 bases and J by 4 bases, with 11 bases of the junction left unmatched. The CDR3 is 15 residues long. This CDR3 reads CASSAARTGGYEQYF. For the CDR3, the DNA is TGCGCCAGCAGCGCAGCTAGAACGGGGGGTTACGAGCAGTACTTC.